What follows are 29 T cell receptor beta chains derived from one specimen sequenced in a study of Graves' ophthalmopathy and Graves' hyperthyroidism. RNA transcripts provided the template for amplifying TCR beta CDR3 regions. In the first round, RT-PCR was carried out with HTBI primers, and a multiplex PCR formed the second round. TCRdb passed the multiplex PCR reads through MiXCR, listing each CDR3 protein once. The sample records roughly 410,000 distinct CDR3 sequences, approximately 15% being singletons. Sequencing used peripheral blood. Every receptor here comes from a woman aged 18-29 years with stable Graves' hyperthyroidism.

This clonotype showed up just once. This chain links TRBV19 with TRBJ1-1; a possible D gene is TRBD1 (5 bases). The CDR3 spans 14 residues. With 2 bases removed from V and 8 bases from J, the gap between germline ends came to 15 bases. Germline CDR1 and CDR2: LNHDA and SQIVND (reference sequence). The CDR3 is CASSIWGVRAEAFF. In nucleotides, the CDR3 is TGTGCCAGTAGTATATGGGGGGTGCGGGCAGAAGCTTTCTTT. Together with reference TRBV19 and TRBJ1-1, the CDR3 gives the full variable domain: DGGITQSPKYLFRKEGQNVTLSCEQNLNHDAMYWYRQDPGQGLRLIYYSQIVNDFQKGDIAEGYSVSREKKESFPLTVTSAQKNPTAFYLCASSIWGVRAEAFFGQGTRLTVV.

This clonotype came up many times. The chain couples TRBV9 to TRBJ2-5; D possibly corresponds to TRBD2 (7 bases). CDR3 size: 14 residues. Trimming removed 4 bases at V and 2 bases at J, with 12 bases between. Germline V lookup: CDR1 SGDLS, CDR2 YYNGEE. This chain's CDR3 is CASSPGGPQETQYF. In DNA, the CDR3 is TGTGCCAGCAGCCCGGGGGGCCCTCAAGAGACCCAGTACTTC. The full variable domain, rest sourced from reference TRBV9 and TRBJ2-5, is DSGVTQTPKHLITATGQRVTLRCSPRSGDLSVYWYQQSLDQGLQFLIQYYNGEERAKGNILERFSAQQFPDLHSELNLSSLELGDSALYFCASSPGGPQETQYFGPGTRLLVL.

This clonotype has ten or more counts. This sequence joins TRBV20-1 and TRBJ1-5; 7 nucleotides line up with TRBD1. The germline V gene encodes CDR1 DFQATT and CDR2 SNEGSKA (reference sequence). J lost 5 bases, V lost 4 bases, and 8 bases had no gene match. The CDR3 has 14 amino acids. In DNA, the CDR3 is TGCAGTGCTACCGAAGGACAGGCTTATCAGCCCCAGCATTTT. Its translation is CSATEGQAYQPQHF.

The chain links TRBV29-1 to TRBJ1-1, with no clear D. V lost 8 bases and J lost 4, with 17 bases in between. Germline lookup yields CDR1 SQVTM and CDR2 ANQGSEA. The length of the CDR3 is 13 residues. The CDR3 is CSQAPLERTEAFF. CDR3 nucleotide sequence: TGCAGCCAAGCCCCCCTCGAACGCACTGAAGCTTTCTTT.

This clonotype appeared many times. The chain links TRBV27 to TRBJ1-3; 8 bases are a match to TRBD1. The CDR3 totals 14 residues. CDR1 is MNHEY and CDR2 is SMNVEV in the germline V gene (reference sequence). V dropped 7 bases and J dropped 4; count of bases not matched to a gene: 6. CDR3 region: CASTQGARGNTIYF. CDR3 nucleotide sequence: TGTGCCAGCACGCAGGGGGCGAGGGGAAACACCATATATTTT.

This clonotype was picked up many times. The junction differs from germline at one of its ends, possibly a read error. The chain links TRBV7-2 to TRBJ2-2; 10 bases align to TRBD1. CDR1 is SGHTA and CDR2 is FQGNSA in the germline V gene. This CDR3 is built from 15 residues. In DNA, the CDR3 is TGTGCCAGCAGACCGGGACAGGGGAACGCCGGGGAGCTGTTTTTT. Amino acids: CASRPGQGNAGELFF.

This chain uses TRBV28 with TRBJ1-2; D is possibly TRBD1 (6 bases). Trimming removed 7 bases at V and 7 bases at J, with 10 bases between. CDR3 length: 11 amino acids. Germline loops: CDR1 MDHEN, CDR2 SYDVKM. CDR3 in DNA: TGTGCCAGCACAGGGGAGGCTGGCTACACCTTC. It translates to CASTGEAGYTF.

This chain connects TRBV6-1 to TRBJ2-7; the D is unclear. Trimming shortened V by 6 bases and J by 1 base, and 13 bases separated the two germline ends. This CDR3 region has 14 residues. Germline V gene sequence: CDR1 MNHNS, CDR2 SASEGT. CDR3 nucleotide sequence: TGTGCCAGCAGACCCCTCTCGCTATCCTACGAGCAGTACTTC. Translated: CASRPLSLSYEQYF.

The rearrangement links TRBV18 to TRBJ2-5, with TRBD2 matching over 8 bases. This CDR3 is 14 amino acids long. The trim removed 3 bases at V and 2 bases at J, leaving 2 bases unmatched. CDR1 and CDR2 from the germline V gene are KGHSH and LQKENI. CDR3 sequence reads: CASSPSGAQETQYF. The CDR3 coding sequence is TGTGCCAGCTCACCTAGCGGGGCACAAGAGACCCAGTACTTC.

This clonotype has ten or more counts. The chain combines TRBV11-2 with TRBJ2-2; possible D gene TRBD2, 7 bases. V lost 0 bases and J lost 4, with 21 bases in between. Germline CDR1 is SGHAT and CDR2 is FQNNGV. CDR3 length: 19 amino acids. Here the CDR3 DNA reads TGTGCCAGCAGCTTAGATCGAAGGCGGGGGCCTTCAGGCACCGGGGAGCTGTTTTTT. Translation gives CASSLDRRRGPSGTGELFF. The complete variable domain, with remaining parts taken from reference TRBV11-2 and TRBJ2-2, reads EAGVAQSPRYKIIEKRQSVAFWCNPISGHATLYWYQQILGQGPKLLIQFQNNGVVDDSQLPKDRFSAERLKGVDSTLKIQPAKLEDSAVYLCASSLDRRRGPSGTGELFFGEGSRLTVL.

This clonotype was counted many times. The chain employs TRBV27 and TRBJ1-2, with a tentative D call TRBD1 (5 bases). The germline gives CDR1 MNHEY, CDR2 SMNVEV (reference sequence). This CDR3 has 15 amino acids. Trimming removed 2 bases from V and 4 bases from J, with 14 bases in between. The CDR3 is CASSLTGDGAYGYTF. CDR3 nucleotides: TGTGCCAGCAGTTTAACGGGAGACGGGGCCTATGGCTACACCTTC.

This clonotype was seen many times. This chain connects TRBV6-5 to TRBJ2-7; a weak D match, TRBD1 (6 bases). With 7 bases removed from V and 3 bases from J, the gap between germline ends came to 16 bases. Looked up from germline, CDR1 is MNHEY and CDR2 is SVGAGI. The CDR3 runs to 14 residues. The CDR3 sequence: CASNPQGNYYEQYF. The CDR3 nucleotides are TGTGCCAGCAACCCACAGGGAAATTACTACGAGCAGTACTTC.

With respect to this clonotype: One end of the junction varies from germline; a read error may be responsible. This chain links TRBV3-1 with TRBJ1-1; D remains ambiguous. The germline V gene encodes CDR1 LGHDT and CDR2 YNNKEL (reference sequence). The CDR3 runs 12 residues. CDR3 region: CASSRGLTEACF. In DNA, the CDR3 is TGTGCCAGCAGCCGTGGGCTCACTGAAGCTTGCTTT.

This clonotype was seen at least ten times. V usage is TRBV20-1 and J usage is TRBJ1-1; 8 bases are a match to TRBD1. Germline lookup yields CDR1 DFQATT and CDR2 SNEGSKA (reference sequence). V was clipped by 3 bases and J by 11 bases; unmatched bases: 5. The CDR3 runs 11 residues. CDR3 loop: CSARSDRAAFF. DNA of the CDR3: TGCAGTGCTAGGTCGGACAGGGCGGCTTTCTTT.

This clonotype was seen ten or more times. The chain employs TRBV11-1 and TRBJ1-2; the D gene is possibly TRBD1 (6 bases). The CDR3 totals 16 residues. Germline lookup yields CDR1 SGHAT and CDR2 FQDESV (reference sequence). V was clipped by 4 bases and J by 5 bases, with 20 bases between them. DNA for the CDR3: TGTGCCAGCAGCTCTCTTGAGCGGGGGGCGAATTATGGCTACACCTTC. This encodes CASSSLERGANYGYTF.

This clonotype has a count of ten or more. Relative to the germline gene, one junction end is altered; a read error may explain this. J is TRBJ1-1 and V is TRBV2; 8 bases map to TRBD1. The CDR3 is 13 residues long. Germline-derived CDR1 and CDR2 are SNHLY and FYNNEI. The CDR3 is CASSVDRGTGAFF. Written as DNA, the CDR3 is TGTGCCAGCAGTGTAGACAGGGGCACTGGAGCTTTCTTT.

At least ten counts were recorded for this clonotype. The chain joins TRBV2 to TRBJ2-5; D ambiguous. The CDR3 consists of 13 residues. Germline CDR1 is SNHLY and CDR2 is FYNNEI. The ends were cut back, 2 bases at V and 7 bases at J, with 11 bases in the middle. CDR3 sequence: CASSELPNGTQYF. Written as DNA, the CDR3 is TGTGCCAGCAGTGAACTACCGAATGGGACCCAGTACTTC.

This clonotype appeared many times. This chain connects TRBV12-3 or TRBV12-4 to TRBJ1-2, with a weak D call TRBD1 (5 bases). The V end was cut by 6 bases, the J end by 3 bases, with 23 bases between. The CDR3 runs to 17 residues. CDR3 loop: CASSAGHGGRLDYGYTF. CDR3 coding DNA: TGTGCCAGCAGCGCTGGACACGGAGGCCGACTTGACTATGGCTACACCTTC.

This clonotype was recorded a few times. The chain carries TRBV19 and TRBJ2-5, with 9 bases identical to TRBD1. Trimming removed 6 bases from V and 7 bases from J; junction bases left unmatched: 12. The CDR3 spans 15 residues. The germline V gene encodes CDR1 LNHDA and CDR2 SQIVND (reference sequence). CDR3 residues: CASSFKGQGLRTQYF. CDR3 nucleotides: TGTGCCAGTAGCTTCAAGGGACAGGGCCTGAGGACCCAGTACTTC. The complete variable domain, with remaining parts taken from reference TRBV19 and TRBJ2-5, reads DGGITQSPKYLFRKEGQNVTLSCEQNLNHDAMYWYRQDPGQGLRLIYYSQIVNDFQKGDIAEGYSVSREKKESFPLTVTSAQKNPTAFYLCASSFKGQGLRTQYFGPGTRLLVL.

This clonotype was detected once. The V call is TRBV12-3 or TRBV12-4, the J call TRBJ1-1; TRBD1 is a possible D gene (5 bases). The CDR3 consists of 14 residues. V was pared by 4 bases and J by 5 bases, with 14 bases between. DNA of the CDR3: TGTGCCAGCAGTTCCCCAGTCCAGGGAACTGAAGCTTTCTTT. Residues: CASSSPVQGTEAFF.

This clonotype was counted ten times or more. The V gene is TRBV5-4, the J gene TRBJ2-5; TRBD1 is a possible D gene (6 bases). The CDR3 has 14 amino acids. Trimming shortened V by 3 bases and J by 3 bases, and 12 bases separated the two germline ends. Germline-derived CDR1 and CDR2 are SGHNT and YYREEE (reference sequence). The CDR3 DNA is TGTGCCAGCAGCTCGAGGACAGACGAAGAGACCCAGTACTTC. It translates to CASSSRTDEETQYF.

This clonotype was observed at least ten times. The chain recombines TRBV19 with TRBJ1-3; TRBD1 aligns across 7 bases. The junction had 11 bases not matched to a gene; V was cut back by 8 bases and J by 1 base. The CDR3 extends over 16 amino acids. Germline lookup yields CDR1 LNHDA and CDR2 SQIVND (reference sequence). Here the CDR3 reads CASSFQTGVSGNTIYF. CDR3 DNA: TGTGCCAGTTCTTTCCAAACAGGGGTGTCTGGAAACACCATATATTTT. The full variable domain, completed using reference TRBV19 and TRBJ1-3, is DGGITQSPKYLFRKEGQNVTLSCEQNLNHDAMYWYRQDPGQGLRLIYYSQIVNDFQKGDIAEGYSVSREKKESFPLTVTSAQKNPTAFYLCASSFQTGVSGNTIYFGEGSWLTVV.

This clonotype was recorded only once. The chain carries TRBV11-2 and TRBJ2-5; TRBD1 matches 7 bases. The germline V gene encodes CDR1 SGHAT and CDR2 FQNNGV. V gave up 1 base and J gave up 2 bases; unmatched junction bases: 19. This CDR3 spans 20 amino acids. CDR3 loop: CASSLVGTDSTKGVQETQYF. DNA for the CDR3: TGTGCCAGCAGCTTAGTGGGGACAGATTCAACTAAGGGGGTTCAAGAGACCCAGTACTTC.

This clonotype was recorded at least ten times. The chain couples TRBV27 to TRBJ1-1; 7 nucleotides align to TRBD1. The germline V gene has CDR1 MNHEY and CDR2 SMNVEV (reference sequence). CDR3 length equals 14 residues. V gave up 6 bases and J gave up 7 bases; unmatched junction bases: 11. The CDR3 nucleotides read TGTGCCAGCAGCCAAATACAGGGGCCGTATGAAGCTTTCTTT. Its translation: CASSQIQGPYEAFF.

This clonotype was counted many times. V is TRBV2 and J is TRBJ1-2; D is unclear. This CDR3 contains 15 residues. V gave up 4 bases and J gave up 0 bases, with 12 bases separating them. Germline V gene data show CDR1 as SNHLY and CDR2 as FYNNEI. CDR3 sequence reads: CASSVRGLANYGYTF. In nucleotides, the CDR3 is TGTGCCAGCAGTGTTAGAGGACTAGCTAACTATGGCTACACCTTC.

This clonotype was seen repeatedly, ten times or more. CDR3 DNA sequence: TGTGCCAGCAGTTCGGTCCTGCTACCCTACGAGCAGTACTTC. Its protein product is CASSSVLLPYEQYF. V usage is TRBV2 and J usage is TRBJ2-7; no firm D call. V lost 5 bases and J 2 bases, leaving 13 bases between the germline ends. CDR1 and CDR2 (germline): SNHLY, FYNNEI. CDR3 length: 14 residues.

This clonotype was recorded a few times. The rearrangement joins TRBV4-1 to TRBJ1-2; 9 positions agree with TRBD1. CDR1 is MGHRA, CDR2 YSYEKL, per germline. The CDR3 is 15 amino acids. V was clipped by 3 bases and J by 6 bases; unmatched bases: 8. As DNA, the CDR3 is TGCGCCAGCAGCCAGCCGACCTGGGACAGGGATGGCTACACCTTC. Residues: CASSQPTWDRDGYTF.

This clonotype was recorded many times. V usage is TRBV27 and J usage is TRBJ1-1; possibly TRBD1 for D (5 bases). CDR3 length equals 14 residues. V was trimmed by 1 base and J by 3 bases, leaving 9 bases between them. The V gene's germline CDR1 is MNHEY and CDR2 SMNVEV (reference sequence). The DNA for the CDR3 is TGTGCCAGCAGTTTATATGGGGGTTACACTGAAGCTTTCTTT. Its translation: CASSLYGGYTEAFF.

About this clonotype: A single base separates this from a much larger clone, so it may be a read error. The rearrangement uses TRBV7-3 and TRBJ1-2; D is uncertain. CDR3 length equals 13 residues. Per germline, CDR1 SGHTA and CDR2 FQGTGA. V lost 8 bases to trimming and J lost 7 bases, with 17 bases between them. DNA of the CDR3: TGTGCCAGCCGTGAACTCTGGGTCCCTGGCTACACCTTC. It yields the protein CASRELWVPGYTF. The entire variable domain, with the rest obtained from reference TRBV7-3 and TRBJ1-2, is as follows: GAGVSQTPSNKVTEKGKYVELRCDPISGHTALYWYRQSLGQGPEFLIYFQGTGAADDSGLPNDRFFAVRPEGSVSTLKIQRTERGDSAVYLCASRELWVPGYTFGSGTRLTVV.